This is a list of T cell receptor beta chains from one sample in a study of T cells after yellow fever vaccination. TCRdb re-called the 5' RACE reads with MiXCR, one entry per CDR3 protein. The repertoire holds around 56,000 distinct CDR3 sequences, approximately 5.7% seen once, with 25% to 40% in the top ten. This sample comprised PBMCs, either bulk or a sorted T-cell subset (CD4+, CD8+, memory, or dextramer-sorted; not recorded which), obtained on the day of the yellow fever booster vaccination. The receptor set was obtained from a man younger than 30 who received the YFV17D yellow fever vaccine. Both conserved end residues are part of each CDR3. Fields, in order: J gene, D gene, clone size, V gene, CDR3 protein, CDR3 DNA. A D gene is named only where the DNA matches it firmly. Size is omitted from some rows. Given values are once, few, many or a class for expanded clones.

TRBJ2-7	NA	many	TRBV15	CATSRRGISYEQYF	TGTGCCACCAGCCGGAGAGGGATCTCCTACGAGCAGTACTTC
TRBJ1-2	TRBD1	many	TRBV4-3	CASSQARGTDGYTF	TGCGCCAGCAGCCAGGCCAGGGGGACTGACGGCTACACCTTC
TRBJ2-3	NA	many	TRBV29-1	CSVRRFTDTQYF	TGCAGCGTTAGGCGATTCACAGATACGCAGTATTTT
TRBJ2-2	TRBD2	many	TRBV12-3/TRBV12-4	CASSRIRSSGGRTGELFF	TGTGCCAGCAGTCGAATCCGTTCTAGCGGGGGTCGAACCGGGGAGCTGTTTTTT
TRBJ2-7	TRBD1	many	TRBV5-1	CASSLRQGSYEQYF	TGCGCCAGCAGCCTACGACAGGGGTCCTACGAGCAGTACTTC
TRBJ2-3	NA	NA	TRBV5-4	CASSPDNTDTQYF	TGTGCCAGCAGCCCTGACAACACAGATACGCAGTATTTT
TRBJ1-1	NA	many	TRBV12-3/TRBV12-4	CASSFGGNTEAFF	TGTGCCAGCAGTTTTGGGGGGAACACTGAAGCTTTCTTT
TRBJ2-3	NA	many	TRBV2	CASSSSTDTQYF	TGTGCCAGCAGTTCTAGCACAGATACGCAGTATTTT
TRBJ2-5	TRBD1	many	TRBV5-1	CASSPDRETQYF	TGCGCCAGCAGCCCGGACAGGGAGACCCAGTACTTC
TRBJ2-1	NA	many	TRBV20-1	CSARGSRQAYNEQFF	TGCAGTGCTAGAGGGTCTCGGCAGGCCTACAATGAGCAGTTCTTC
TRBJ2-7	TRBD2	many	TRBV5-1	CASSLVPAGGPSSYEQYF	TGCGCCAGCAGCTTGGTCCCAGCGGGGGGACCGAGCTCCTACGAGCAGTACTTC
TRBJ1-1	TRBD1	NA	TRBV12-3/TRBV12-4	CASSRGQTNTDAFF	TGTGCCAGCAGCCGGGGACAGACGAACACTGATGCTTTCTTT
TRBJ1-6	NA	many	TRBV7-9	CASSPGSRGQENSPLHF	TGTGCCAGCAGCCCTGGCTCTAGAGGGCAGGAAAATTCACCCCTCCACTTT
TRBJ2-7	NA	few	TRBV11-2	CASSSVQGPRSSYEQYF	TGTGCCAGCAGCTCCGTCCAGGGACCGAGAAGCTCCTACGAGCAGTACTTC
TRBJ2-7	TRBD1	many	TRBV27	CASSLSGTATYEQYF	TGTGCCAGCAGTTTATCGGGGACAGCGACCTACGAGCAGTACTTC
TRBJ1-2	NA	NA	TRBV4-3	CASSPSRLPVSGYTF	TGCGCCAGCAGCCCCTCCAGGCTTCCGGTATCTGGCTACACCTTC
TRBJ1-1	NA	few	TRBV18	CASSDSGQAATEAFF	TGTGCCAGCTCCGATTCGGGGCAGGCTGCCACTGAAGCTTTCTTT
TRBJ1-1	NA	NA	TRBV7-3	CASSLNPDPFAEAFF	TGTGCCAGCAGCTTAAACCCCGACCCTTTCGCTGAAGCTTTCTTT
TRBJ1-5	TRBD1	NA	TRBV7-9	CASSPGQGSNQPQHF	TGTGCCAGCAGCCCGGGACAGGGAAGCAATCAGCCCCAGCATTTT
TRBJ2-3	TRBD2	few	TRBV5-1	CASSSTGGGGTDTQYF	TGCGCCAGCAGCTCCACGGGCGGGGGAGGCACAGATACGCAGTATTTT
TRBJ1-4	TRBD1	few	TRBV14	CASSPRTGVKLFF	TGTGCCAGCAGCCCTAGGACAGGCGTAAAACTGTTTTTT
TRBJ2-2	NA	few	TRBV24-1	CATSTGTASTGELFF	TGTGCCACCTCCACCGGGACGGCAAGCACCGGGGAGCTGTTTTTT
TRBJ1-2	NA	NA	TRBV9	CASSVSGAEYGYTF	TGTGCCAGCAGCGTATCTGGGGCAGAATATGGCTACACCTTC
TRBJ1-4	TRBD1	many	TRBV15	CATSTSTGLVTTNEKLFF	TGTGCCACCAGCACGTCGACAGGGCTCGTAACAACTAATGAAAAACTGTTTTTT
TRBJ1-1	NA	few	TRBV4-1	CASSRPTGPNTEAFF	TGCGCCAGCAGCCGCCCGACCGGGCCAAACACTGAAGCTTTCTTT
TRBJ2-7	NA	many	TRBV29-1	CSVTTGTYEQYF	TGCAGCGTCACGACAGGAACCTACGAGCAGTACTTC
TRBJ2-3	TRBD2	few	TRBV29-1	CSVVLLAGGDTQYF	TGCAGCGTGGTTCTGCTAGCGGGGGGGGATACGCAGTATTTT
TRBJ2-7	NA	many	TRBV27	CASSSTGSYEQYF	TGTGCCAGCAGTTCGACAGGATCCTACGAGCAGTACTTC
TRBJ2-7	TRBD1	NA	TRBV9	CASSAAGGHGAYEQYF	TGTGCCAGCAGCGCGGCAGGGGGCCACGGCGCCTACGAGCAGTACTTC
TRBJ2-2	NA	many	TRBV6-5	CASSYQGGERGTGELFF	TGTGCCAGCAGTTATCAAGGGGGCGAGCGGGGCACCGGGGAGCTGTTTTTT
TRBJ1-1	NA	many	TRBV27	CASSLLGPNTEAFF	TGTGCCAGCAGTTTATTGGGGCCGAACACTGAAGCTTTCTTT
TRBJ2-3	NA	NA	TRBV6-5	CASSPLQESTDTQYF	TGTGCCAGCAGTCCACTTCAGGAGAGCACAGATACGCAGTATTTT
TRBJ1-2	NA	NA	TRBV5-6	CASSPRPPGGYGYTF	TGTGCCAGCAGCCCCCGCCCCCCCGGGGGCTATGGCTACACCTTC
TRBJ1-6	NA	NA	TRBV6-1	CASSHPGGISYNSPLHF	TGTGCCAGCAGTCACCCCGGGGGCATCTCCTATAATTCACCCCTCCACTTT
TRBJ2-5	NA	NA	TRBV4-1	CASSQGGNGGAQETQYF	TGCGCCAGCAGCCAAGGAGGTAATGGAGGGGCCCAAGAGACCCAGTACTTC
TRBJ2-3	TRBD2	many	TRBV5-6	CASSLLRGGTDTQYF	TGTGCCAGCAGCTTGTTACGGGGGGGCACAGATACGCAGTATTTT
TRBJ2-7	TRBD2	NA	TRBV12-3/TRBV12-4	CASSPGLGSHSYEQYF	TGTGCCAGCAGCCCGGGACTAGGGAGCCACTCCTACGAGCAGTACTTC
TRBJ1-2	TRBD1	NA	TRBV11-2	CASSLAGTGAGYTF	TGTGCCAGCAGCCTCGCCGGGACAGGGGCCGGCTACACCTTC
TRBJ2-5	NA	few	TRBV5-6	CASSGGRGETQYF	TGTGCCAGCAGCGGGGGCCGGGGGGAGACCCAGTACTTC
TRBJ2-7	TRBD1	NA	TRBV5-1	CASSLWTGGGEQYF	TGCGCCAGCAGCCTATGGACAGGGGGCGGGGAGCAGTACTTC
TRBJ2-7	TRBD2	many	TRBV4-1	CASSQASGGVTSYEQYF	TGCGCCAGCAGCCAAGCCTCCGGGGGGGTAACCTCCTACGAGCAGTACTTC
TRBJ1-4	NA	few	TRBV12-3/TRBV12-4	CASSSTGRNEKLFF	TGTGCCAGCAGTTCGACAGGCCGCAATGAAAAACTGTTTTTT
TRBJ1-1	NA	NA	TRBV19	CATYGRNTEAFF	TGTGCCACTTACGGCAGGAACACTGAAGCTTTCTTT
TRBJ2-5	NA	many	TRBV7-2	CASSLRWETQYF	TGTGCCAGCAGCCTAAGATGGGAGACCCAGTACTTC